A single sample is the source of the 21 T cell receptor beta chains below, sequenced in a study of blood T cell repertoires in COVID-19. Sequenced by immunoSEQ multiplex PCR; TCRdb stores in-frame clones only, minus some. The top ten clones hold 4.6% of a sample with around 250,000 clones, less than 90% of them seen once. What was sequenced was peripheral blood. The receptor source for this set is a man aged 55 to 69 who had recovered from COVID-19.

The V gene is TRBV7-8, the J gene TRBJ2-7; 9 bases match TRBD1. Germline CDR1 reads SGHVS; CDR2 reads FQNEAQ. The ends lost 1 base at V and 6 bases at J; junction bases unmatched: 7. The CDR3 length is 15 residues. The CDR3 sequence: CASSLGLGQGSEQYF. CDR3 nucleotides: TGTGCCAGCAGCTTAGGTTTGGGACAGGGTAGCGAGCAGTACTTC.

The V and J genes are TRBV7-9 and TRBJ2-3; D unclear. CDR1 and CDR2 (germline): SEHNR, FQNEAQ (reference sequence). The V and J ends lost 0 bases and 2 bases respectively, with 6 bases between them. The CDR3 length is 14 residues. The CDR3 spells CASSLAQFTDTQYF. CDR3 DNA sequence: TGTGCCAGCAGCTTAGCACAGTTCACAGATACGCAGTATTTT.

The rearrangement joins TRBV27 to TRBJ2-3; 8 bases fit TRBD1. In germline, CDR1 is MNHEY, CDR2 SMNVEV (reference sequence). This CDR3 is built from 14 residues. Losses at the gene ends were 3 bases for V and 6 bases for J; bases not matched to a gene: 5. CDR3 in DNA: TGTGCCAGCAGTTTTTACGGACAGGGTGATACGCAGTATTTT. As protein: CASSFYGQGDTQYF.

Points on this clone: One junction end disagrees with the germline gene, perhaps due to a read error. The chain uses TRBV11-1 and TRBJ2-3; 7 positions agree with TRBD2. The CDR3 runs 15 residues. The V gene's germline CDR1 is SGHAT and CDR2 FQDESV (reference sequence). CDR3 DNA sequence: TGTGCCAGCAGATTAGAACTAGCGACCACAGATACGCAGTATTTT. Its translation is CASRLELATTDTQYF.

The V and J genes are TRBV2 and TRBJ1-1; no clear D. Germline assignment: CDR1 SNHLY and CDR2 FYNNEI. This CDR3 is built from 14 residues. Trimming removed 0 bases at V and 0 bases at J, with 5 bases between. CDR3 amino acids: CASSEARMNTEAFF. In nucleotides, the CDR3 is TGTGCCAGCAGTGAAGCCCGTATGAACACTGAAGCTTTCTTT.

This clone was recorded only once. This CDR3 reads CASSLRDEQYF. The CDR3 DNA follows: TGTGCCAGCAGCCTCAGGGACGAGCAGTACTTC. The rearrangement links TRBV5-4 to TRBJ2-7; D might be TRBD1 (5 bases). This CDR3 is built from 11 residues. The germline V gene has CDR1 SGHNT and CDR2 YYREEE (reference sequence). Trimming left V 4 bases short and J 5 bases short, with 7 bases between.

This clone was recorded a few times. The gene calls are TRBV11-2 and TRBJ1-4; 8 bases map to TRBD1. CDR3 length equals 15 residues. Germline V gives CDR1 SGHAT, CDR2 FQNNGV. V was clipped by 5 bases and J by 4 bases; unmatched bases: 6. CDR3 nucleotides: TGTGCCAGCAGCCCAGGGGGCAGGTTTAATGAAAAACTGTTTTTT. Protein: CASSPGGRFNEKLFF.

This clone was picked up one time. V gene TRBV5-4 combines with J gene TRBJ2-7; tentative D call: TRBD1 (5 bases). The CDR3 is 15 amino acids. The V gene lost 4 bases and the J gene lost 3 bases, with 17 bases spanning the gap. Germline assignment: CDR1 SGHNT and CDR2 YYREEE (reference sequence). CDR3 sequence (DNA): TGTGCCAGCAGCACTAAGACAGATTTGAACTACGAGCAGTACTTC. Translation: CASSTKTDLNYEQYF.

The V call is TRBV6-1, the J call TRBJ2-7; 11 bases map to TRBD1. With V trimmed by 4 bases and J by 0 bases, 8 bases remained unmatched. CDR1 is MNHNS and CDR2 is SASEGT in the germline V gene. The CDR3 spans 17 residues. The CDR3 spells CASSAQMGTGGSYEQYF. CDR3 in DNA: TGTGCCAGCAGTGCTCAGATGGGGACAGGGGGCTCCTACGAGCAGTACTTC.

This chain uses TRBV15 with TRBJ2-1, with TRBD2 identical over 8 bases. J was trimmed by 6 bases and V by 4 bases; bases with no gene match: 5. The CDR3 has 14 amino acids. Germline V gives CDR1 LNHNV, CDR2 YYDKDF (reference sequence). CDR3 loop: CATSTGTSSNEQFF. CDR3 nucleotides: TGTGCCACCAGCACCGGGACTAGTTCCAATGAGCAGTTCTTC.

The V call is TRBV19, the J call TRBJ2-3; 8 positions agree with TRBD1. V dropped 5 bases and J dropped 3; count of bases not matched to a gene: 1. The length of the CDR3 is 13 residues. Germline lookup yields CDR1 LNHDA and CDR2 SQIVND (reference sequence). The CDR3 nucleotides are TGTGCCAGTAGTCAGGGGGCGACAGATACGCAGTATTTT. It specifies CASSQGATDTQYF.

The rearrangement uses TRBV30 and TRBJ2-2; the match to TRBD2 covers 7 bases. The CDR3 sequence is 14 residues long. Germline V gives CDR1 GTSNPN, CDR2 SVGIG (reference sequence). Trimming removed 1 base from V and 4 bases from J; junction bases left unmatched: 3. CDR3 bases: TGTGCCTGGAGTGGGCTAGCGGTCACCGGGGAGCTGTTTTTT. Residues: CAWSGLAVTGELFF.

The chain carries TRBV9 and TRBJ1-2, with TRBD1 matching 7 bases. Germline V lookup: CDR1 SGDLS, CDR2 YYNGEE. This CDR3 comprises 15 residues. Germline trimming cut 0 bases from V and 3 bases from J; bases unmatched to any gene: 5. The CDR3 reads CASSVAPGTDYGYTF. As DNA, the CDR3 is TGTGCCAGCAGCGTAGCACCCGGGACAGACTATGGCTACACCTTC.

The CDR3 loop reads CASSDSGIAGYGEQFF. CDR3 nucleotide sequence: TGTGCCAGCAGTGACAGTGGGATAGCGGGGTATGGTGAGCAGTTCTTC. This rearrangement joins TRBV2 to TRBJ2-1, with 8 bases that match TRBD2. CDR1 and CDR2 (germline): SNHLY, FYNNEI. The CDR3 contains 16 residues. The J segment lost 9 bases and the V segment lost 3 bases, leaving 13 bases of the junction unmatched.

The V call is TRBV5-4, the J call TRBJ2-2; possibly TRBD2 for D (7 bases). CDR3 length: 17 amino acids. CDR1 is SGHNT, CDR2 YYREEE, per germline (reference sequence). Trimming removed 2 bases from V and 7 bases from J, with 21 bases in between. The DNA of the CDR3 is TGTGCCAGCAGCTTAGGAGGGGGAGGGCCTCAGAACGGGGAGCTGTTTTTT. This gives the protein CASSLGGGGPQNGELFF. The entire variable domain, with the rest obtained from reference TRBV5-4 and TRBJ2-2, is as follows: ETGVTQSPTHLIKTRGQQVTLRCSSQSGHNTVSWYQQALGQGPQFIFQYYREEENGRGNFPPRFSGLQFPNYSSELNVNALELDDSALYLCASSLGGGGPQNGELFFGEGSRLTVL.

The V and J genes are TRBV27 and TRBJ2-7; 8 bases fit TRBD2. J was trimmed by 4 bases and V by 1 base; bases with no gene match: 6. CDR1 MNHEY and CDR2 SMNVEV come from the germline V gene (reference sequence). This CDR3 comprises 15 residues. CDR3 DNA: TGTGCCAGCAGTTTATATCCTAGCGGGCTGTACGAGCAGTACTTC. Translated, it gives CASSLYPSGLYEQYF.

V is TRBV11-2 and J is TRBJ1-5, with 10 bases aligning to TRBD1. CDR1 is SGHAT and CDR2 is FQNNGV in the germline V gene. J gave up 5 bases and V 4 bases, and 5 bases lay outside the gene matches. The CDR3 loop spans 15 amino acids. Here the CDR3 reads CASSSGQGGYQPQHF. The CDR3 region has the DNA TGTGCCAGCAGCTCCGGACAGGGGGGGTATCAGCCCCAGCATTTT.

The CDR3 here is CASRGAKRGAYNEQFF. CDR3 coding DNA: TGTGCCAGCAGGGGCGCCAAGCGGGGGGCCTACAATGAGCAGTTCTTC. V gene TRBV4-2 combines with J gene TRBJ2-1; 9 positions agree with TRBD2. Germline V lookup: CDR1 LGHNA, CDR2 YNFKEQ. CDR3 length equals 16 residues. V gave up 6 bases and J gave up 2 bases; unmatched junction bases: 8.

This chain uses TRBV2 with TRBJ2-7; 10 positions match TRBD2. From germline, CDR1 is SNHLY and CDR2 FYNNEI. The CDR3 is made up of 14 amino acids. V dropped 6 bases and J dropped 2; count of bases not matched to a gene: 4. The CDR3 DNA reads as TGTGCCAGCAGAGCTACTAGCGGGGCCTACGAGCAGTACTTC. Residues: CASRATSGAYEQYF.

Worth noting for this clone: The same CDR3 is also encoded by other DNA sequences in this sample. The V gene is TRBV5-1, the J gene TRBJ2-1; 7 nucleotides match TRBD2. CDR1 and CDR2 (germline): SGHRS, YFSETQ. This CDR3 is 15 amino acids long. J lost 2 bases, V lost 0 bases, and 2 bases had no gene match. CDR3 in DNA: TGCGCCAGCAGCTTGGCGGGAGGCGCCTACAATGAGCAGTTCTTC. Its protein is CASSLAGGAYNEQFF.

The chain is built from TRBV5-1 and TRBJ2-1, with 14 bases identical to TRBD2. Germline assignment: CDR1 SGHRS and CDR2 YFSETQ. Trimming took 2 bases from V and 8 from J; bases not matched to a gene: 3. This CDR3 is 15 amino acids long. In nucleotides, the CDR3 is TGCGCCAGCAGCTTAGGGACTAGCGGGAGCGATGAGCAGTTCTTC. The encoded protein is CASSLGTSGSDEQFF.